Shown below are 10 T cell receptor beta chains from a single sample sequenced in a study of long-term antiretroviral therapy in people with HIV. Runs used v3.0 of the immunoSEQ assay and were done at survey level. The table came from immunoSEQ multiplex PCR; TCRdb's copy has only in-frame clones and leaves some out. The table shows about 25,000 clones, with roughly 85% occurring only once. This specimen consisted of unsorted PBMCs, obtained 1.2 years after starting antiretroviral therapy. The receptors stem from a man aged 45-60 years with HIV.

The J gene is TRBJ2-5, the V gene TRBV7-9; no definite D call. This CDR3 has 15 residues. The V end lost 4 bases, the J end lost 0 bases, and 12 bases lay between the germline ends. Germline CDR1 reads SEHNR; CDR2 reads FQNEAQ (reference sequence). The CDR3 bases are TGTGCCAGCAGCTCCCAGTTGAGGTACCAAGAGACCCAGTACTTC. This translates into CASSSQLRYQETQYF.

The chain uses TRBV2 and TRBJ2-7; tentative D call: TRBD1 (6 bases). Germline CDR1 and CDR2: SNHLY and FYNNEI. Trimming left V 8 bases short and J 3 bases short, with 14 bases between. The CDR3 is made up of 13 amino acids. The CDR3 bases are TGTGCCAGCGCCCCCACAGGGAACTACGAGCAGTACTTC. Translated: CASAPTGNYEQYF.

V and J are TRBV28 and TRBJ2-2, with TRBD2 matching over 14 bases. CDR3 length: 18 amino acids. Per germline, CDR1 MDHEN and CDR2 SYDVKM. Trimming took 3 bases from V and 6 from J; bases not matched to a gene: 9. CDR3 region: CASSLRRLAGGRAGELFF. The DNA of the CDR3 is TGTGCCAGCAGTTTGCGTCGACTAGCGGGGGGGCGAGCCGGGGAGCTGTTTTTT. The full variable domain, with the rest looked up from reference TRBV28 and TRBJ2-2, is DVKVTQSSRYLVKRTGEKVFLECVQDMDHENMFWYRQDPGLGLRLIYFSYDVKMKEKGDIPEGYSVSREKKERFSLILESASTNQTSMYLCASSLRRLAGGRAGELFFGEGSRLTVL.

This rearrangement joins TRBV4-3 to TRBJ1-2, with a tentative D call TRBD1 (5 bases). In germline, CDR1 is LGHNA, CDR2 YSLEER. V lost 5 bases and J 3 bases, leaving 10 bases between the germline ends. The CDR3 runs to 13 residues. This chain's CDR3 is CASSSDRDYGYTF. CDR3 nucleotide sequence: TGCGCCAGCAGCTCTGACAGAGACTATGGCTACACCTTC.

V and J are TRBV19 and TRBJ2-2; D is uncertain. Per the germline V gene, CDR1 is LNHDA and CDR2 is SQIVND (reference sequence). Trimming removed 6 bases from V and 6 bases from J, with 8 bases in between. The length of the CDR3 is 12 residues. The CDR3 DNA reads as TGTGCCAGTAGCCCCCTAGCCGGGGAGCTGTTTTTT. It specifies CASSPLAGELFF. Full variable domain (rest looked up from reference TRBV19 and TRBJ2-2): DGGITQSPKYLFRKEGQNVTLSCEQNLNHDAMYWYRQDPGQGLRLIYYSQIVNDFQKGDIAEGYSVSREKKESFPLTVTSAQKNPTAFYLCASSPLAGELFFGEGSRLTVL.

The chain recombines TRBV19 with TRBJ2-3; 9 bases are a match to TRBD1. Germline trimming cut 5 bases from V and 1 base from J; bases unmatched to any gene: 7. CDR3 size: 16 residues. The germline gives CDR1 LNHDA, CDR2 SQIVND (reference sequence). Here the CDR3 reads CASSPMDRGGTDTQYF. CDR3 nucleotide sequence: TGTGCCAGTAGTCCTATGGACAGGGGAGGCACAGATACGCAGTATTTT.

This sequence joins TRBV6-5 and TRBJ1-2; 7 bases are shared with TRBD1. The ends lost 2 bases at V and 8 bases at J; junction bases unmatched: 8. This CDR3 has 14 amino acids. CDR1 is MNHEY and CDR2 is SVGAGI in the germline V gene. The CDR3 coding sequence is TGTGCCAGCAGTTACACACACACAGGGGACGGCTACACCTTC. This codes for CASSYTHTGDGYTF.

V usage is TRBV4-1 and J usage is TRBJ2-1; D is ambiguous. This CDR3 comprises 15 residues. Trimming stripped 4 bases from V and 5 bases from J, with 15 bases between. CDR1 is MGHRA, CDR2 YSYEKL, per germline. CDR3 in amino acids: CASSRPGPMNNEQFF. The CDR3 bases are TGCGCCAGCAGCCGACCCGGGCCGATGAACAATGAGCAGTTCTTC.

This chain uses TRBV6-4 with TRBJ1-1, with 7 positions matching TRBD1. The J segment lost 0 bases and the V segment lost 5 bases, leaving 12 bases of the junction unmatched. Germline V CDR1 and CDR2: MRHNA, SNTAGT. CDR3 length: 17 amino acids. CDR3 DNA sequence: TGTGCCAGCAGTTTAACAGCTTTAGGGGGCGTGAACACTGAAGCTTTCTTT. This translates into CASSLTALGGVNTEAFF.

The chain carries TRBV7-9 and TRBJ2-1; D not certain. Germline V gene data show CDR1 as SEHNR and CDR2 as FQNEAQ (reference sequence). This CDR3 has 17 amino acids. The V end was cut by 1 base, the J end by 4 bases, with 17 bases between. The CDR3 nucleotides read TGTGCCAGCAGCTTAGTTACCCTGGATGGGATTTACAATGAGCAGTTCTTC. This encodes CASSLVTLDGIYNEQFF. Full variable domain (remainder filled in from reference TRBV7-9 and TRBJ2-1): DTGVSQNPRHKITKRGQNVTFRCDPISEHNRLYWYRQTLGQGPEFLTYFQNEAQLEKSRLLSDRFSAERPKGSFSTLEIQRTEQGDSAMYLCASSLVTLDGIYNEQFFGPGTRLTVL.